The rows below give T cell receptor beta chains drawn from one sample of a study of T cells in Graves' hyperthyroidism and ophthalmopathy. TCRdb processed the multiplex PCR reads anew with MiXCR; each CDR3 protein has one entry. In the table there are a few hundred thousand distinct CDR3 sequences, about 14% of which are singletons. Sequenced: blood. The receptors were gathered from a woman aged 40 to 55 with Graves' hyperthyroidism that later progressed to Graves' ophthalmopathy. The CDR3 runs from the conserved cysteine through the conserved F or W. The order of the fields is J gene, D gene, V gene, clone size, CDR3 protein, CDR3 DNA. The D gene is left open where the match is weak. Size is omitted from some rows. Given values are once, few, many or a class for expanded clones.

j_gene: TRBJ2-3
d_gene: NA
v_gene: TRBV20-1
abundance: many
CDR3aa: CSARSDTQYF
CDR3nt: TGCAGTGCTAGATCAGATACGCAGTATTTT

j_gene: TRBJ2-3
d_gene: NA
v_gene: TRBV6-1
abundance: NA
CDR3aa: CASRLGTDTQYF
CDR3nt: TGTGCCAGCCGGTTGGGCACAGATACGCAGTATTTT

j_gene: TRBJ2-7
d_gene: TRBD2
v_gene: TRBV2
abundance: many
CDR3aa: CASSLGTSLTLLYEQYF
CDR3nt: TGTGCCAGCAGTTTAGGGACTAGCCTCACCCTCCTCTACGAGCAGTACTTC

j_gene: TRBJ2-2
d_gene: NA
v_gene: TRBV4-1
abundance: many
CDR3aa: CASSQEAGDGSGELFF
CDR3nt: TGCGCCAGCAGCCAGGAAGCCGGGGACGGATCCGGGGAGCTGTTTTTT

j_gene: TRBJ1-4
d_gene: TRBD1
v_gene: TRBV4-2
abundance: many
CDR3aa: CASSQADRGTNEKLFF
CDR3nt: TGTGCCAGCAGCCAAGCAGACAGGGGAACTAATGAAAAACTGTTTTTT

j_gene: TRBJ2-3
d_gene: TRBD2
v_gene: TRBV2
abundance: many
CDR3aa: CASSGLMREGTDTQYF
CDR3nt: TGTGCCAGCAGTGGCCTTATGCGGGAGGGGACAGATACGCAGTATTTT

j_gene: TRBJ2-4
d_gene: NA
v_gene: TRBV12-3/TRBV12-4
abundance: once
CDR3aa: CASSAYPLAKNIQYF
CDR3nt: TGTGCCAGCAGTGCCTACCCCCTAGCCAAAAACATTCAGTACTTC

j_gene: TRBJ1-5
d_gene: NA
v_gene: TRBV18
abundance: few
CDR3aa: CASSPRGDTSGNQPQHF
CDR3nt: TGTGCCAGCTCACCACGGGGGGACACCTCGGGCAATCAGCCCCAGCATTTT

j_gene: TRBJ2-3
d_gene: NA
v_gene: TRBV11-2
abundance: many
CDR3aa: CASGPTTQLRTDTQYF
CDR3nt: TGTGCCAGCGGCCCGACTACCCAACTCCGCACAGATACGCAGTATTTT

j_gene: TRBJ2-5
d_gene: TRBD1
v_gene: TRBV7-9
abundance: many
CDR3aa: CASSHGQGRETQYF
CDR3nt: TGTGCCAGCAGCCACGGACAGGGGAGGGAGACCCAGTACTTC

j_gene: TRBJ2-1
d_gene: TRBD2
v_gene: TRBV7-9
abundance: many
CDR3aa: CASSPKPREVSYNEQFF
CDR3nt: TGTGCCAGCAGCCCGAAACCGCGGGAGGTCTCCTACAATGAGCAGTTCTTC

j_gene: TRBJ2-5
d_gene: NA
v_gene: TRBV7-8
abundance: many
CDR3aa: CASSLGDFSEETQYF
CDR3nt: TGTGCCAGCAGCTTAGGGGACTTCTCGGAGGAGACCCAGTACTTC

j_gene: TRBJ2-4
d_gene: NA
v_gene: TRBV5-1
abundance: few
CDR3aa: CASSLGDFWGKNIQYF
CDR3nt: TGCGCCAGCAGCTTGGGGGACTTTTGGGGCAAAAACATTCAGTACTTC

j_gene: TRBJ1-1
d_gene: NA
v_gene: TRBV5-6
abundance: many
CDR3aa: CASGSTSSMNTEAFF
CDR3nt: TGTGCCAGCGGATCAACCTCTTCCATGAACACTGAAGCTTTCTTT

j_gene: TRBJ2-5
d_gene: NA
v_gene: TRBV5-8
abundance: many
CDR3aa: CASSLAARETQYF
CDR3nt: TGTGCCAGCAGCTTGGCCGCCAGGGAGACCCAGTACTTC

j_gene: TRBJ2-2
d_gene: NA
v_gene: TRBV11-2
abundance: many
CDR3aa: CASSLAPNTGELFF
CDR3nt: TGTGCCAGCAGCTTAGCGCCGAACACCGGGGAGCTGTTTTTT

j_gene: TRBJ1-1
d_gene: NA
v_gene: TRBV18
abundance: many
CDR3aa: CASSRHRDTEAFF
CDR3nt: TGTGCCAGCTCACGTCACAGGGACACTGAAGCTTTCTTT

j_gene: TRBJ2-1
d_gene: TRBD2
v_gene: TRBV9
abundance: many
CDR3aa: CASSVGLMREFHNEQFF
CDR3nt: TGTGCCAGCAGCGTAGGTCTCATGCGGGAGTTTCACAATGAGCAGTTCTTC

j_gene: TRBJ2-1
d_gene: NA
v_gene: TRBV7-9
abundance: many
CDR3aa: CASSLAFSSYNEQFF
CDR3nt: TGTGCCAGCAGCTTAGCGTTTAGCTCCTACAATGAGCAGTTCTTC

j_gene: TRBJ2-3
d_gene: TRBD1
v_gene: TRBV15
abundance: many
CDR3aa: CATSRDGQGTDTQYF
CDR3nt: TGTGCCACCAGCAGAGATGGACAGGGCACAGATACGCAGTATTTT

j_gene: TRBJ2-1
d_gene: TRBD2
v_gene: TRBV5-4
abundance: NA
CDR3aa: CASSLDGGRAGEQFF
CDR3nt: TGTGCCAGCAGCTTGGATGGCGGGAGGGCCGGAGAGCAGTTCTTC

j_gene: TRBJ2-7
d_gene: NA
v_gene: TRBV11-1
abundance: many
CDR3aa: CASSSDTHEQYF
CDR3nt: TGTGCCAGCAGTTCCGACACCCACGAGCAGTACTTC

j_gene: TRBJ2-7
d_gene: TRBD2
v_gene: TRBV20-1
abundance: NA
CDR3aa: CSASRTSGYYEQYF
CDR3nt: TGCAGTGCTTCGCGGACTAGCGGTTACTACGAGCAGTACTTC

j_gene: TRBJ2-7
d_gene: TRBD2
v_gene: TRBV28
abundance: many
CDR3aa: CASSFRGRPSYEQYF
CDR3nt: TGTGCCAGCAGTTTTCGCGGGAGGCCCTCCTACGAGCAGTACTTC